The 26 T cell receptor beta chains below come from one sample, sequenced in a study of cytomegalovirus exposure and HLA in healthy donors. The primer mix had 60 Vbeta and 13 Jbeta primers. TCRdb keeps only in-frame clones here, not all; method: immunoSEQ multiplex PCR. Of approximately 130,000 clones listed, approximately 87% are singletons. The sequenced sample was PBMCs. All receptors come from a man between 40 and 49 years old in good health and CMV-seronegative.

The table lists this clone with a few counts. This sequence joins TRBV29-1 and TRBJ1-1, with 9 bases lining up with TRBD1. Germline V lookup: CDR1 SQVTM, CDR2 ANQGSEA. This CDR3 spans 15 amino acids. The junction had 5 bases not matched to a gene; V was cut back by 2 bases and J by 1 base. CDR3 region: CSVERRDRANTEAFF. CDR3 nucleotide sequence: TGCAGCGTTGAACGTCGGGACAGGGCGAACACTGAAGCTTTCTTT.

The rearrangement links TRBV6-5 to TRBJ2-7; 9 nucleotides agree with TRBD1. V was clipped by 6 bases and J by 4 bases; unmatched bases: 10. This CDR3 region has 15 residues. Germline V gene sequence: CDR1 MNHEY, CDR2 SVGAGI. The CDR3 DNA reads as TGTGCCAGCAGGGAGAGGGACAGGGTTCGGTACGAGCAGTACTTC. Its translation: CASRERDRVRYEQYF.

This clone was counted only a few times. V and J are TRBV2 and TRBJ2-1, with D possibly matching TRBD2 (6 bases). Deletions cut 4 bases from V and 10 bases from J, with 17 bases between. This CDR3 spans 14 amino acids. Germline CDR1 and CDR2: SNHLY and FYNNEI. CDR3 coding DNA: TGTGCCAGCAGTGTGGGGACCGGCGGAGGGGAGCAGTTCTTC. The encoded protein is CASSVGTGGGEQFF.

The genes are TRBV27 and TRBJ1-1, with 9 bases lining up with TRBD1. CDR1 MNHEY and CDR2 SMNVEV come from the germline V gene (reference sequence). The CDR3 spans 16 residues. V was clipped by 5 bases and J by 0 bases; unmatched bases: 7. CDR3 region: CASSQYGTGLNTEAFF. CDR3 in DNA: TGTGCCAGCAGTCAATACGGGACAGGGTTGAACACTGAAGCTTTCTTT.

The V gene is TRBV27, the J gene TRBJ2-7; perhaps TRBD2 as D (5 bases). V was pared by 6 bases and J by 0 bases, with 12 bases between. The CDR3 has 14 residues. From germline, CDR1 is MNHEY and CDR2 SMNVEV (reference sequence). As DNA, the CDR3 is TGTGCCAGCAGACCCCGGACTGGCTCCTACGAGCAGTACTTC. Protein product: CASRPRTGSYEQYF.

The chain combines TRBV29-1 with TRBJ2-3; 7 bases agree with TRBD1. The CDR3 sequence is 12 residues long. CDR1 is SQVTM, CDR2 ANQGSEA, per germline. Trimming took 6 bases from V and 4 from J; bases not matched to a gene: 4. CDR3: CSVGQESDTQYF. The CDR3 DNA follows: TGCAGCGTAGGACAGGAGTCAGATACGCAGTATTTT.

The chain combines TRBV5-1 with TRBJ2-7, with 8 positions matching TRBD1. CDR3 length equals 15 residues. With V trimmed by 0 bases and J by 4 bases, 6 bases remained unmatched. Germline V CDR1 and CDR2: SGHRS, YFSETQ. The CDR3 here is CASSLAQGALYEQYF. The CDR3 DNA is TGCGCCAGCAGCTTGGCCCAGGGGGCTTTGTACGAGCAGTACTTC.

The chain employs TRBV6-6 and TRBJ1-4; 10 bases match TRBD1. This CDR3 has 15 amino acids. Germline CDR1 reads MNHNY; CDR2 reads SVGAGI (reference sequence). J was trimmed by 8 bases and V by 0 bases; bases with no gene match: 3. CDR3 nucleotides: TGTGCCAGCAGTTACTCCGGGACAGGGGTAGAAAAACTGTTTTTT. The encoded protein is CASSYSGTGVEKLFF.

For this clone: The junction shows a germline mismatch at one end, possibly a read error. The J gene is TRBJ1-1, the V gene TRBV7-3; D remains ambiguous. The germline CDR1 and CDR2 sequences are SGHTA and FQGTGA. The length of the CDR3 is 15 residues. The CDR3 sequence is CASNLAAVVNTEAFF. Written as DNA, the CDR3 is TGTGCCAGCAACTTAGCGGCGGTGGTCAACACTGAAGCTTTCTTT.

The J gene is TRBJ2-3, the V gene TRBV4-2; the match to TRBD2 covers 8 bases. The CDR3 length is 18 residues. The V gene's germline CDR1 is LGHNA and CDR2 YNFKEQ. The junction had 12 bases not matched to a gene; V was cut back by 2 bases and J by 2 bases. The chain's CDR3 is CASSQNPGRAAPTDTQYF. CDR3 coding DNA: TGTGCCAGCAGCCAAAACCCCGGGAGGGCTGCGCCCACAGATACGCAGTATTTT.

This sequence joins TRBV7-9 and TRBJ2-7, with TRBD1 matching 10 bases. In germline, CDR1 is SEHNR, CDR2 FQNEAQ (reference sequence). This CDR3 has 15 residues. Trimming at V came to 5 bases and at J to 5 bases, leaving 9 bases not matched to a gene. Here the CDR3 DNA reads TGTGCCAGCAGCCCGTGGACAGGGGGAGAAGACGAGCAGTACTTC. Translation: CASSPWTGGEDEQYF.

J is TRBJ2-3 and V is TRBV28, with 7 positions matching TRBD1. The germline V gene encodes CDR1 MDHEN and CDR2 SYDVKM. V was pared by 10 bases and J by 2 bases, with 6 bases of the junction left unmatched. The CDR3 contains 13 residues. CDR3 amino acids: CAMSGGDTDTQYF. CDR3 sequence (DNA): TGTGCCATGTCAGGGGGAGACACAGATACGCAGTATTTT.

A single count supports this clone. J is TRBJ2-1 and V is TRBV10-3; TRBD1 agrees at 10 bases. The CDR3 extends over 16 amino acids. The trim removed 10 bases at V and 6 bases at J, leaving 15 bases unmatched. Germline lookup yields CDR1 ENHRY and CDR2 SYGVKD. Here the CDR3 reads CATGRGRQGAGNEQFF. The CDR3 region has the DNA TGTGCCACTGGTAGGGGGCGACAGGGGGCGGGCAATGAGCAGTTCTTC.

This clone was recorded once. The V call is TRBV12-5, the J call TRBJ1-1, with 7 positions matching TRBD1. This CDR3 is 15 amino acids long. Germline loops: CDR1 LGHNT, CDR2 FRNRAP. Germline trimming cut 2 bases from V and 4 bases from J; bases unmatched to any gene: 7. CDR3 sequence (DNA): TGTGCTAGTGGTTTGTCGACAGGGTTTGGCACTGAAGCTTTCTTT. Its translation: CASGLSTGFGTEAFF.

This clone was seen more than once but under ten times. V and J are TRBV2 and TRBJ1-1; 7 nucleotides match TRBD1. From germline, CDR1 is SNHLY and CDR2 FYNNEI. This CDR3 spans 15 amino acids. V shed 4 bases and J 1 base; nucleotides not matched to a gene: 6. CDR3 region: CASSGMGQTNTEAFF. The CDR3 DNA reads TGTGCCAGCAGTGGTATGGGACAGACGAACACTGAAGCTTTCTTT. The variable domain in full, completed from reference TRBV2 and TRBJ1-1, reads EPEVTQTPSHQVTQMGQEVILRCVPISNHLYFYWYRQILGQKVEFLVSFYNNEISEKSEIFDDQFSVERPDGSNFTLKIRSTKLEDSAMYFCASSGMGQTNTEAFFGQGTRLTVV.

The chain uses TRBV28 and TRBJ2-4; possibly TRBD1 for D (6 bases). The CDR3 has 15 residues. V was pared by 2 bases and J by 3 bases, with 11 bases between. Germline-derived CDR1 and CDR2 are MDHEN and SYDVKM. CDR3 residues: CASSLRGYGKNIQYF. CDR3 bases: TGTGCCAGCAGTTTAAGGGGGTACGGCAAAAACATTCAGTACTTC.

The rearrangement uses TRBV7-3 and TRBJ1-2; no clear D gene. CDR3 length: 14 amino acids. Germline V gene data show CDR1 as SGHTA and CDR2 as FQGTGA. V was cut by 5 bases and J by 4 bases, with 14 bases left in between. The CDR3 protein is CASSPYGEIYGYTF. CDR3 DNA: TGTGCCAGCAGCCCCTACGGGGAGATCTATGGCTACACCTTC.

A few counts support this clone. The chain has TRBV11-2 and TRBJ2-7, with D possibly matching TRBD2 (7 bases). The V end was cut by 5 bases, the J end by 5 bases, with 22 bases between. CDR1 and CDR2 from the germline V gene are SGHAT and FQNNGV. This CDR3 has 16 amino acids. CDR3 in amino acids: CASSHNTGGPRHEQYF. DNA for the CDR3: TGTGCCAGCAGCCACAACACCGGGGGGCCTAGACACGAGCAGTACTTC.

This chain joins TRBV19 and TRBJ1-1; D not resolved. V was pared by 5 bases and J by 5 bases, with 27 bases between. Germline CDR1 and CDR2: LNHDA and SQIVND (reference sequence). The CDR3 totals 18 residues. CDR3 protein: CASSPTQADPPRGTEAFF. As DNA, the CDR3 is TGTGCCAGTAGTCCCACCCAGGCTGACCCACCCCGAGGGACTGAAGCTTTCTTT.

This clone was counted a few times. The CDR3 DNA follows: TGCGCCAGCAGCCAAGGCAGGGGGATGACTGAAGCTTTCTTT. Translation gives CASSQGRGMTEAFF. The genes are TRBV4-1 and TRBJ1-1; TRBD1 aligns across 7 bases. This CDR3 spans 14 amino acids. CDR1 and CDR2 from the germline V gene are MGHRA and YSYEKL. V lost 1 base and J lost 5; bases outside the gene matches: 4.

The chain couples TRBV5-6 to TRBJ2-1, with a weak D call TRBD1 (5 bases). V was shortened by 2 bases and J by 6 bases, with 9 bases between the two germline ends. Germline assignment: CDR1 SGHDT and CDR2 YYEEEE. CDR3 length: 13 amino acids. CDR3 DNA sequence: TGTGCCAGCAGCTTAGGACATCCCAATGAGCAGTTCTTC. Amino acids: CASSLGHPNEQFF.

Only a few counts were recorded for this clone. This sequence joins TRBV5-6 and TRBJ1-5; unclear D gene. Trimming removed 0 bases from V and 4 bases from J, with 11 bases in between. There are 15 residues in the CDR3. Germline CDR1 and CDR2: SGHDT and YYEEEE. The CDR3 DNA sequence: TGTGCCAGCAGCTTGGGCGAAATGATGAATCAGCCCCAGCATTTT. The encoded protein is CASSLGEMMNQPQHF.

The J gene is TRBJ2-5, the V gene TRBV7-2; 11 bases are a match to TRBD1. The CDR3 consists of 17 residues. Germline values: CDR1 SGHTA, CDR2 FQGNSA. V shed 5 bases, J shed 5 bases, and the junction held 13 bases outside the gene matches. The chain's CDR3 is CASSPHPPGTGGETQYF. CDR3 coding DNA: TGTGCCAGCAGCCCTCACCCCCCCGGGACAGGGGGGGAGACCCAGTACTTC.

The rearrangement links TRBV9 to TRBJ2-1, with 9 bases fitting TRBD2. This CDR3 region has 16 residues. Germline V gene sequence: CDR1 SGDLS, CDR2 YYNGEE. Losses at the gene ends were 0 bases for V and 7 bases for J; bases not matched to a gene: 8. The CDR3 sequence: CASSVGGSGSRNEQFF. In DNA form, the CDR3 reads TGTGCCAGCAGCGTAGGGGGTAGCGGGAGCAGGAATGAGCAGTTCTTC.

The V and J genes are TRBV5-4 and TRBJ1-2, with a possible D match to TRBD1 (5 bases). The germline gives CDR1 SGHNT, CDR2 YYREEE (reference sequence). Trimming removed 3 bases at V and 4 bases at J, with 13 bases between. This CDR3 spans 14 amino acids. The chain's CDR3 is CASSSGFVGYGYTF. The CDR3 DNA sequence: TGTGCCAGCAGCTCAGGGTTCGTTGGCTATGGCTACACCTTC.

This chain uses TRBV4-1 with TRBJ2-7, with D possibly TRBD2 on 5 matching bases. V was pared by 0 bases and J by 0 bases, with 12 bases between. This CDR3 region has 16 residues. CDR1 MGHRA and CDR2 YSYEKL come from the germline V gene. The CDR3 DNA reads as TGCGCCAGCAGCCAAGATTCGACTACAAGCTCCTACGAGCAGTACTTC. Translating gives CASSQDSTTSSYEQYF.